This T cell receptor (beta chain) was recorded in a study of blood T cells in healthy people across ages. Study-wide findings and caveats: Older age went with lower TCR beta diversity per million T cells, in a roughly linear way.

CDR1 DFQATT and CDR2 SNEGSKA come from the germline V gene (reference sequence). CDR3 length equals 12 residues. Using a J-beta primer mix together with a sample-barcoded 5' primer, a second PCR was run for about 6 to 11 cycles. TCRdb reanalysed the 5' RACE reads using MiXCR and keeps one entry per CDR3 protein. The data hold 800,000 to 950,000 distinct CDR3 sequences, with around 46% observed a single time. This clonotype appeared a single time. Its antigen is not identified. The clonotype originates from a young man in good health. Sequenced sample: blood. The chain joins TRBV20-1 to TRBJ2-5; D unresolved. The end of the DNA fits TRBJ2-7 better, so the J call may be wrong. The CDR3 DNA is TGCAGTGCTAGAGAGGACGGGTACGAGCAGTACTTC. Its translation: CSAREDGYEQYF.